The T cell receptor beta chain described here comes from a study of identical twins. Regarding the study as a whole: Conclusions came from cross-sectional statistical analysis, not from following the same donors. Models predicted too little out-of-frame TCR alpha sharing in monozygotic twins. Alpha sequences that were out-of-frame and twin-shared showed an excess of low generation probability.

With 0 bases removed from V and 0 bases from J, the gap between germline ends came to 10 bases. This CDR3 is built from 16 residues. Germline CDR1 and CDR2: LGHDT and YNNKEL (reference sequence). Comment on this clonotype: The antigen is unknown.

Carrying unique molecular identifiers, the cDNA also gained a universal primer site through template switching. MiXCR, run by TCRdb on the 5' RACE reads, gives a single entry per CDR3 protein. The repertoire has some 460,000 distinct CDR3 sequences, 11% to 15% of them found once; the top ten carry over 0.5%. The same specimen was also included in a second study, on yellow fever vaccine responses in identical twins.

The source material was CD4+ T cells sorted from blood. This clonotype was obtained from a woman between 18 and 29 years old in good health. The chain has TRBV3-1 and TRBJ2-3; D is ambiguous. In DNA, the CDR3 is TGTGCCAGCAGCCAAGATTCCACTTCTAGCACAGATACGCAGTATTTT. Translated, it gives CASSQDSTSSTDTQYF.